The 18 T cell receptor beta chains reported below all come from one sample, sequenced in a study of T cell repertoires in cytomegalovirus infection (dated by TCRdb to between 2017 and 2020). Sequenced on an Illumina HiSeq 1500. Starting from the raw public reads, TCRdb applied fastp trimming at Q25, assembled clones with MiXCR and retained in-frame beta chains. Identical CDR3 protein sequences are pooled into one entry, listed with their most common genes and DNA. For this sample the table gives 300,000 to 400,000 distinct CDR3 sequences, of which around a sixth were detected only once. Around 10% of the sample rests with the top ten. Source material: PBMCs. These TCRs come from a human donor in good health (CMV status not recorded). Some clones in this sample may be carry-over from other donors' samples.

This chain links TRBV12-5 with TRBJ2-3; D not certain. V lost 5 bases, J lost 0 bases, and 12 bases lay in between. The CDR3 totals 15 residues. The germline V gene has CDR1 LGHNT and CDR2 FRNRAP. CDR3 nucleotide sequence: TGTGCTAGTGGTCCCGGACCTCCTAGCACAGATACGCAGTATTTT. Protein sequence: CASGPGPPSTDTQYF.

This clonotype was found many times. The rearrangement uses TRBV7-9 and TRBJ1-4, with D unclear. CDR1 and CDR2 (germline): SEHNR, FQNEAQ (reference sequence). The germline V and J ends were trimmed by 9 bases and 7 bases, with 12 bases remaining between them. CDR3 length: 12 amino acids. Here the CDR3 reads CASGRPSEKLFF. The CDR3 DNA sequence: TGTGCCAGTGGGCGCCCTTCTGAAAAACTGTTTTTT.

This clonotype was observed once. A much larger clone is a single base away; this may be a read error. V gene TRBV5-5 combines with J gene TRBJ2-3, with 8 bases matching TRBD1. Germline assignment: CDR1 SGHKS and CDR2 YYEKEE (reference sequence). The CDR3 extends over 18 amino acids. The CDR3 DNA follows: TGTTCCAGCAGCCTGGGGAGGCCCGGGACAGGCTACACAGATACGCAGTATTTT. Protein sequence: CSSSLGRPGTGYTDTQYF.

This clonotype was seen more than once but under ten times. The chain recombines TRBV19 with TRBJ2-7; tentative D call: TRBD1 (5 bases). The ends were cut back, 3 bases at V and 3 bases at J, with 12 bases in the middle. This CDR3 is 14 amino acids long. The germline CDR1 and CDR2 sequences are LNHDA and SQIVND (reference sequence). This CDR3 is CASSIGEGDYEQYF. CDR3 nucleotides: TGTGCCAGTAGTATTGGGGAAGGGGACTACGAGCAGTACTTC.

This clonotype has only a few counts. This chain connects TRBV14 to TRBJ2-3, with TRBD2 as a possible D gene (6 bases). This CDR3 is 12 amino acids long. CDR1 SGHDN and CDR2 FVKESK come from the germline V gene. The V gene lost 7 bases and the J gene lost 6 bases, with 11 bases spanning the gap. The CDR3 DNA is TGTGCCAGCAAGACCAGCGGGGATACGCAGTATTTT. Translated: CASKTSGDTQYF. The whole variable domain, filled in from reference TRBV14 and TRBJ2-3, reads EAGVTQFPSHSVIEKGQTVTLRCDPISGHDNLYWYRRVMGKEIKFLLHFVKESKQDESGMPNNRFLAERTGGTYSTLKVQPAELEDSGVYFCASKTSGDTQYFGPGTRLTVL.

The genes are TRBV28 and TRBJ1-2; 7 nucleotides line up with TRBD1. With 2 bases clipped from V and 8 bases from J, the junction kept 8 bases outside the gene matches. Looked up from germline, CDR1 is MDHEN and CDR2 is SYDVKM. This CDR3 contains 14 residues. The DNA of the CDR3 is TGTGCCAGCAGTTTAAGGACAGGTTTGGGCGGCTACACCTTC. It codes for CASSLRTGLGGYTF.

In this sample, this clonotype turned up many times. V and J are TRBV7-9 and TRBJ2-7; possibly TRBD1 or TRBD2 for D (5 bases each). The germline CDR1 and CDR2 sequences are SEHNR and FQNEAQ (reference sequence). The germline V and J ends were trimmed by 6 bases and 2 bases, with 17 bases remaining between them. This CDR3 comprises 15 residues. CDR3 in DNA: TGTGCCAGCAGGAACCAGGGTGGAGGCACCTACGAGCAGTACTTC. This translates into CASRNQGGGTYEQYF.

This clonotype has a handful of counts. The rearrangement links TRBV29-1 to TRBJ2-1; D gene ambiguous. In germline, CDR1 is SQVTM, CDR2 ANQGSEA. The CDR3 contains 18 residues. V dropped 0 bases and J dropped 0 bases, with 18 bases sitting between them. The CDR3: CSVEDDPKVRSSYNEQFF. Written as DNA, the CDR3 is TGCAGCGTTGAAGACGACCCTAAGGTCAGAAGCTCCTACAATGAGCAGTTCTTC.

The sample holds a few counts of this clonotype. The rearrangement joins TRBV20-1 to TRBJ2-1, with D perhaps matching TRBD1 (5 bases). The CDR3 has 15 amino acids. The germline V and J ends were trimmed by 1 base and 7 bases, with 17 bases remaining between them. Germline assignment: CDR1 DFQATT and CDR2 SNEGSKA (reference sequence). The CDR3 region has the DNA TGCAGTGCTAGAGGCAGGGCGTCTGGGCGGAATGAGCAGTTCTTC. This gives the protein CSARGRASGRNEQFF.

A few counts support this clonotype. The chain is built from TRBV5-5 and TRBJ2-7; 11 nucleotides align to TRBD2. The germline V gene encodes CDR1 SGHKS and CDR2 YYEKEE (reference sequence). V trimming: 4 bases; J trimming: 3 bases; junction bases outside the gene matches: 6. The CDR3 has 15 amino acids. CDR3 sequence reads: CASSQGLAEIYEQYF. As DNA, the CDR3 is TGTGCCAGCAGCCAGGGACTAGCGGAGATCTACGAGCAGTACTTC.

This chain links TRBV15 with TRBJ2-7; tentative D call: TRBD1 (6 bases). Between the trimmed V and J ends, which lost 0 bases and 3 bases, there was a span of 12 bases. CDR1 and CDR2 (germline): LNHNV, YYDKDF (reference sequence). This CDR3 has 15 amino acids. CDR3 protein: CATSRETGTYYEQYF. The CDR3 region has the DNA TGTGCCACCAGCAGAGAGACAGGAACATACTACGAGCAGTACTTC.

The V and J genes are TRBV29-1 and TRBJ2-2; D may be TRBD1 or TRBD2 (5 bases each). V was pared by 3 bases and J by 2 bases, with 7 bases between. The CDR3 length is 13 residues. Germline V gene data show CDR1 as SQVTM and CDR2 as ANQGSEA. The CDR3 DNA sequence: TGCAGCGTTGACGGGGACAACACCGGGGAGCTGTTTTTT. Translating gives CSVDGDNTGELFF.

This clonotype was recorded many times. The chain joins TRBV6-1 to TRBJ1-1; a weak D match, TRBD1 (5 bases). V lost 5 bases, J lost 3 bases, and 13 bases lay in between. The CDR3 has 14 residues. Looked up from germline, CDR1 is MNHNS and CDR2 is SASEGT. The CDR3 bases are TGTGCCAGCAGTTCGCAGGGAGGGTACACTGAAGCTTTCTTT. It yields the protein CASSSQGGYTEAFF.

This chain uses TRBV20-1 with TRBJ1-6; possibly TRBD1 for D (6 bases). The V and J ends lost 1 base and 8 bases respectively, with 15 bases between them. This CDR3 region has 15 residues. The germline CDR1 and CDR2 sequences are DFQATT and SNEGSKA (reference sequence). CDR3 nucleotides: TGCAGTGCTAGAGGGTTTACAGGGAGGGATTCACCCCTCCACTTT. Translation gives CSARGFTGRDSPLHF.

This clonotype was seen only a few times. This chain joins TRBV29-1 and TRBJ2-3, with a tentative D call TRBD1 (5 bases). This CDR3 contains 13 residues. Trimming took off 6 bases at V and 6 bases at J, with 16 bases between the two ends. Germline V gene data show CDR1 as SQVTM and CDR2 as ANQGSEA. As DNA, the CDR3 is TGCAGCGTCCGAAATAAATCAGGGGATACGCAGTATTTT. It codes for CSVRNKSGDTQYF.

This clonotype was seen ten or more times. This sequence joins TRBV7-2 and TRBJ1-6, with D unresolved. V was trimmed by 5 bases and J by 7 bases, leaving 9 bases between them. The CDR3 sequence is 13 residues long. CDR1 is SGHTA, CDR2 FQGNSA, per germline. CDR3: CASSNRGNSPLHF. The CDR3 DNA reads TGTGCCAGCAGCAACCGAGGGAATTCACCCCTCCACTTT. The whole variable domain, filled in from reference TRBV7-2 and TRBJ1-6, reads GAGVSQSPSNKVTEKGKDVELRCDPISGHTALYWYRQSLGQGLEFLIYFQGNSAPDKSGLPSDRFSAERTGGSVSTLTIQRTQQEDSAVYLCASSNRGNSPLHFGNGTRLTVT.

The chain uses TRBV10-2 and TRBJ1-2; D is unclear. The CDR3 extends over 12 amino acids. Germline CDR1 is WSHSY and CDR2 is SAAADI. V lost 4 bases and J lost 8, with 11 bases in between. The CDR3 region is CASSGQDWGYTF. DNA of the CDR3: TGCGCCAGCAGTGGACAAGACTGGGGCTACACCTTC.

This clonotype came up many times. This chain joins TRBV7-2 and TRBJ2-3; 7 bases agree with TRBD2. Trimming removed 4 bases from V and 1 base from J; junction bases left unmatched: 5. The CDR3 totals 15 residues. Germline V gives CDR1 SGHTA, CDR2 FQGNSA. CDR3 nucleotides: TGTGCCAGCAGCTCTCAGCGGGGACGCACAGATACGCAGTATTTT. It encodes CASSSQRGRTDTQYF.